Listed below are T cell receptor beta chains from one sample, sequenced in a study of T cells in localized non-small cell lung cancer. Profiled with immunoSEQ multiplex PCR; TCRdb holds only in-frame clones, not every one. Of 70,000 to 100,000 clones in the sample, approximately 91% are singletons; the top ten hold about 4%. The specimen was PBMCs, collected before any cancer treatment. The source of these receptors is a woman aged 35 to 75 with stage II squamous cell lung carcinoma. CDR3s leave out the opening cysteine and the closing phenylalanine or tryptophan. D genes are given only for firm matches.

v_gene,d_gene,j_gene,CDR3aa
TRBV2,-,TRBJ1-1,ASSVGMNTEAF
TRBV27,TRBD1,TRBJ2-7,ASRTPGTGVYEQY
TRBV10-3,-,TRBJ2-1,AISESGGGRNEQF
TRBV15,-,TRBJ2-6,ATRASGANVLT
TRBV7-2,-,TRBJ2-2,ASSAAWGTGELF
TRBV4-2,-,TRBJ1-6,ASSPSADREDSPLH
TRBV9,-,TRBJ1-2,ASTTAASGYT
TRBV18,-,TRBJ1-5,ASSRVGYQPQH
TRBV29-1,TRBD1,TRBJ2-7,SVGDRGHEQY
TRBV19,-,TRBJ1-5,ASRSGAGMSNQPQH
TRBV4-2,-,TRBJ1-2,ASSQDSENYGYT
TRBV28,-,TRBJ2-2,ASSGGSAGTGELF
TRBV30,-,TRBJ1-2,AWSRDRFLDYGYT
TRBV7-2,-,TRBJ1-5,ASSLRAGVNQPQH
TRBV6-6,-,TRBJ1-5,ASSLPTEALPRPQH
TRBV6-6,-,TRBJ2-7,ASSYVPGGGYEQY
TRBV19,-,TRBJ1-5,ASSMRLNQPQH
TRBV7-8,-,TRBJ1-5,ASTWGSNQPQH
TRBV6-1,-,TRBJ2-7,ASSSRDKETEQY
TRBV18,-,TRBJ1-6,ASSRAGIYNSPLH
TRBV19,-,TRBJ1-1,ASTLGRGRGTEAF
TRBV7-9,TRBD1,TRBJ1-2,ASRAPGTEYGYT
TRBV4-1,-,TRBJ1-2,ASSQAQPAYGYT
TRBV19,TRBD2,TRBJ2-6,ASMGGLSGANVLT
TRBV6-5,TRBD1,TRBJ2-2,ASSPDRAGTGELF
TRBV7-8,-,TRBJ2-6,ASSLARDKGSGANVLT
TRBV2,TRBD1,TRBJ2-5,ASTQWDRDQETQY
TRBV4-2,-,TRBJ1-2,ASSQDLGGYT
TRBV27,-,TRBJ2-1,ASSLNYNEQF
TRBV5-6,-,TRBJ1-1,ASSYNRANTEAF
TRBV29-1,-,TRBJ1-1,SVKRTVQNTEAF
TRBV2,TRBD1,TRBJ1-1,ASRDRDAF
TRBV15,-,TRBJ2-5,ATSAQDRKETQY
TRBV27,-,TRBJ1-2,ATKDTYNYGYT
TRBV27,-,TRBJ2-5,ASSPWFQPSQLEETQY
TRBV10-3,TRBD1,TRBJ2-7,ATTTGQGSEQY
TRBV5-1,TRBD2,TRBJ2-1,ASSALAGNEQF
TRBV19,-,TRBJ1-5,ASSIKGSNQPQH
TRBV15,-,TRBJ1-1,ATSREILNTEAF
TRBV5-1,-,TRBJ2-6,ASGNRLGGANVLT
TRBV6-5,TRBD1,TRBJ1-1,ASSPGTGGTEAF